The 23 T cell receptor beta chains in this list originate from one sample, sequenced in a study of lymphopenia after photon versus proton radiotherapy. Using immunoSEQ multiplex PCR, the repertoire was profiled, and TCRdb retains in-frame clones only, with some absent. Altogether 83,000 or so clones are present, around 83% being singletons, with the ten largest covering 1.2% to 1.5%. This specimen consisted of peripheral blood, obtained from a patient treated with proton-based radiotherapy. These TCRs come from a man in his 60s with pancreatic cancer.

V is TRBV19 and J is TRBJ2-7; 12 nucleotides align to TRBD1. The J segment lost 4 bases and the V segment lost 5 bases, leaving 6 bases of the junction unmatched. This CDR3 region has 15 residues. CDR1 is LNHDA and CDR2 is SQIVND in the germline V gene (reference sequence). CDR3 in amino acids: CASSAGTGGKYEQYF. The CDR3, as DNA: TGTGCCAGTAGTGCCGGGACAGGGGGCAAGTACGAGCAGTACTTC.

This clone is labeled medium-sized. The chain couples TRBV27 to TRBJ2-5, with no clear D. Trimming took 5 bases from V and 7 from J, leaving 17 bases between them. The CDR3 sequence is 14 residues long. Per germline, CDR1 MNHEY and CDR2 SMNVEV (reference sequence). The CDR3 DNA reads TGTGCCAGCAGTACCAACCCACAATCGGGGACCCAGTACTTC. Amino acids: CASSTNPQSGTQYF.

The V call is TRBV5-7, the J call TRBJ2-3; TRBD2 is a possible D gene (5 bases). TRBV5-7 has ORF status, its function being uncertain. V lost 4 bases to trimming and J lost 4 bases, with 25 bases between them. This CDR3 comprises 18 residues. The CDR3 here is CASSGFSGKSLFADTQYF. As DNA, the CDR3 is TGTGCCAGCAGCGGGTTTTCCGGGAAGTCTCTCTTCGCAGATACGCAGTATTTT.

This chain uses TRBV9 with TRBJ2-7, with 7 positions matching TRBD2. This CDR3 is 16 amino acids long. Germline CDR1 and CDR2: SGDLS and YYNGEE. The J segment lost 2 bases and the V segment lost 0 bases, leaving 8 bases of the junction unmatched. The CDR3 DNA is TGTGCCAGCAGCGTAGCTGGGGCGGGAGCACCCTACGAGCAGTACTTC. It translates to CASSVAGAGAPYEQYF.

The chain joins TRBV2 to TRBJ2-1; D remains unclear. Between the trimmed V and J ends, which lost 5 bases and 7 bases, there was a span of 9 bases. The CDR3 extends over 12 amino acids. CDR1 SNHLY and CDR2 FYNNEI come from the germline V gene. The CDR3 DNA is TGTGCCAGCAGTCTAAACGGGAATGAGCAGTTCTTC. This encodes CASSLNGNEQFF.

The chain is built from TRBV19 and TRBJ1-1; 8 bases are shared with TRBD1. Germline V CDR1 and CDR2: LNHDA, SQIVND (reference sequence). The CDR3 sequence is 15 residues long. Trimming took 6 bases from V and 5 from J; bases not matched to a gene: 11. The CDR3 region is CASRAGGRRWTEAFF. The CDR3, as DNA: TGTGCCAGTAGGGCAGGGGGCCGAAGGTGGACTGAAGCTTTCTTT.

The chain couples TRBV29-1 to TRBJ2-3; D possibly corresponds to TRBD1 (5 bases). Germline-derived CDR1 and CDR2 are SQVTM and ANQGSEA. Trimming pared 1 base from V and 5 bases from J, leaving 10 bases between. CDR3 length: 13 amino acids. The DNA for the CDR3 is TGCAGCGTTGAAGGGCAGGGTGAAGATACGCAGTATTTT. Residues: CSVEGQGEDTQYF.

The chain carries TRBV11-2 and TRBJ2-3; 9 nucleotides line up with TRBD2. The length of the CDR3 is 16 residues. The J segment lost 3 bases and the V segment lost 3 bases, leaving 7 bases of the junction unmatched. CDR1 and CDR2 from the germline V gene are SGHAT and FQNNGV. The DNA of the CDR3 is TGTGCCAGCAGCTTTTTCGGGCGGGAGGGAACAGATACGCAGTATTTT. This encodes CASSFFGREGTDTQYF.

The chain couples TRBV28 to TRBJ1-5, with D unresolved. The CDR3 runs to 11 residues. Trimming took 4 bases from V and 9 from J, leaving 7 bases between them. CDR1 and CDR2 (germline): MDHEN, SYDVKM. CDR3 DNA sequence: TGTGCCAGCAGTTCCACCAGGCCCCAGCATTTT. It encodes CASSSTRPQHF.

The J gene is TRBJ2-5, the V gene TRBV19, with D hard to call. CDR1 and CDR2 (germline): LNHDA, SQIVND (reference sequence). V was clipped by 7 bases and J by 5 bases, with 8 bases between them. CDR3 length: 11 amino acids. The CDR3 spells CASTGRETQYF. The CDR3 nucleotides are TGTGCCAGTACTGGAAGGGAGACCCAGTACTTC.

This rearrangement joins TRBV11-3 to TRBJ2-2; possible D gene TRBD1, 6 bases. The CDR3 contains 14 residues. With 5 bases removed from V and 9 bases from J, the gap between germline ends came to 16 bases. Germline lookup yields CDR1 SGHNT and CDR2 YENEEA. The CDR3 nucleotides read TGTGCCAGCAGCCCTGAGGACAGTGCTTGGGAGCTGTTTTTT. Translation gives CASSPEDSAWELFF.

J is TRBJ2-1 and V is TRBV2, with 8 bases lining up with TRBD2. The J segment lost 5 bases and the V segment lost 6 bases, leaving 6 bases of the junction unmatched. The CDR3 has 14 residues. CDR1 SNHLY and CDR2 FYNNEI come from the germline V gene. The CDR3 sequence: CASSRSGTNNEQFF. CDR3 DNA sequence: TGTGCCAGCAGCCGTAGCGGGACAAACAATGAGCAGTTCTTC.

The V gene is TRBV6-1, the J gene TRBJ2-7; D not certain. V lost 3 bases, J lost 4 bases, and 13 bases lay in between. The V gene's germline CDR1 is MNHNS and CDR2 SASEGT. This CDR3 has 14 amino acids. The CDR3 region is CASSDFRFIYEQYF. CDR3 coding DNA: TGTGCCAGCAGTGATTTCAGATTCATATACGAGCAGTACTTC.

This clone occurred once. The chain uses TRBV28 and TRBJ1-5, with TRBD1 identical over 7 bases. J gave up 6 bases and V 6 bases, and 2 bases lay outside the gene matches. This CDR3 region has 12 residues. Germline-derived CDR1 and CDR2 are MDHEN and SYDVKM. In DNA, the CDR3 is TGTGCCAGCAGACAGGGGAGTCAGCCCCAGCATTTT. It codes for CASRQGSQPQHF.

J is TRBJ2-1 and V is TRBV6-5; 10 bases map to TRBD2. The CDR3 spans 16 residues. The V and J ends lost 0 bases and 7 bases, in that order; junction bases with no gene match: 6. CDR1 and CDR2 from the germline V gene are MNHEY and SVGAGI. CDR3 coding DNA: TGTGCCAGCAGTTACTCTTTAGCGGGAGGTAAAAATGAGCAGTTCTTC. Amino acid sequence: CASSYSLAGGKNEQFF.

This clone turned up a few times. CDR3 sequence: CASSWGVGGGNEQFF. The CDR3 bases are TGCGCCAGCAGCTGGGGTGTAGGAGGGGGAAATGAGCAGTTCTTC. The chain uses TRBV5-1 and TRBJ2-1; the D gene could be TRBD1 or TRBD2 (6 bases each). Trimming pared 3 bases from V and 7 bases from J, leaving 17 bases between. CDR3 size: 15 residues. Germline assignment: CDR1 SGHRS and CDR2 YFSETQ.

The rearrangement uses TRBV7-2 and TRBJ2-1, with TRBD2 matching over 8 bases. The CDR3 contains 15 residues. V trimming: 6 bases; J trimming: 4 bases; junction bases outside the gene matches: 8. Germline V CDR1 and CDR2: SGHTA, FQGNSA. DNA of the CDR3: TGTGCCAGCAGTTTCAGCGGGAGCCCTTACAATGAGCAGTTCTTC. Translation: CASSFSGSPYNEQFF. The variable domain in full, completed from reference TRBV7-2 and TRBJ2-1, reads GAGVSQSPSNKVTEKGKDVELRCDPISGHTALYWYRQSLGQGLEFLIYFQGNSAPDKSGLPSDRFSAERTGGSVSTLTIQRTQQEDSAVYLCASSFSGSPYNEQFFGPGTRLTVL.

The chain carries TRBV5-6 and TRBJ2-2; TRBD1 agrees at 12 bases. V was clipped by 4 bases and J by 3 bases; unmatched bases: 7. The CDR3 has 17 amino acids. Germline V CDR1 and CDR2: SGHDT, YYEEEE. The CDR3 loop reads CASSRDRGLTDTGELFF. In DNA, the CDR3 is TGTGCCAGCAGCCGGGACAGGGGGCTTACGGACACCGGGGAGCTGTTTTTT.

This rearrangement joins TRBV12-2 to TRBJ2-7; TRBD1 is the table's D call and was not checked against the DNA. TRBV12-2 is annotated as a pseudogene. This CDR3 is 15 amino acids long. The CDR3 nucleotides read TGTGCAAGTCGCTTAATGAGACAGGTCTCCTACGAGCAGTACTTC. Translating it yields CASRLMRQVSYEQYF.

CDR3 region: CASSSRGEYYNEQFF. Written as DNA, the CDR3 is TGTGCCAGCAGCTCCCGGGGGGAGTACTACAATGAGCAGTTCTTC. The chain is built from TRBV9 and TRBJ2-1; 7 bases are a match to TRBD2. Germline CDR1 is SGDLS and CDR2 is YYNGEE. V shed 4 bases, J shed 3 bases, and the junction held 7 bases outside the gene matches. The CDR3 spans 15 residues. The complete variable domain, with remaining parts taken from reference TRBV9 and TRBJ2-1, reads DSGVTQTPKHLITATGQRVTLRCSPRSGDLSVYWYQQSLDQGLQFLIQYYNGEERAKGNILERFSAQQFPDLHSELNLSSLELGDSALYFCASSSRGEYYNEQFFGPGTRLTVL.

The CDR3 region is CASSISVSNQPQHF. Here the CDR3 DNA reads TGTGCCAGTAGTATTTCCGTTAGCAATCAGCCCCAGCATTTT. The genes are TRBV19 and TRBJ1-5; D is ambiguous. CDR1 is LNHDA, CDR2 SQIVND, per germline (reference sequence). Trimming left V 3 bases short and J 0 bases short, with 6 bases between. The CDR3 sequence is 14 residues long.

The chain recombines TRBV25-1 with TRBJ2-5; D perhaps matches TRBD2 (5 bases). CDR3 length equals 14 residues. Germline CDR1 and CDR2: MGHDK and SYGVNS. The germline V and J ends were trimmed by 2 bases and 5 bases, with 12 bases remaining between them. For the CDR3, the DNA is TGTGCCAGCAGTGAACCGAGGGCCGGGGAGACCCAGTACTTC. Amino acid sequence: CASSEPRAGETQYF.

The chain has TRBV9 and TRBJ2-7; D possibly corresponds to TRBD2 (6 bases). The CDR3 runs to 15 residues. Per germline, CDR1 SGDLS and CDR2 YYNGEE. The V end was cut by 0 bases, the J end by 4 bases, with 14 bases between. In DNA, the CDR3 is TGTGCCAGCAGCGTAGGAGTCCGGGACTTATACGAGCAGTACTTC. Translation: CASSVGVRDLYEQYF.